This T cell receptor beta chain is drawn from a study of patients and donors after allogeneic stem cell transplantation. Germline V gene sequence: CDR1 MNHEY, CDR2 SVGAGI. The CDR3 has 13 amino acids. Trimming cost V 6 bases and J 5 bases; bases outside gene matches: 6. TCRdb re-derived calls from the RT-PCR reads in MiXCR, one entry per CDR3 protein. The sample includes approximately 200,000 distinct CDR3 sequences, 41% of them seen just once. The TCR sequence derives from a human donor who was either an allogeneic HSCT recipient or a stem cell or donor lymphocyte infusion donor (not recorded which). It is not recorded whose cells these are; they may come from a transplant donor. The sample was blood, either unsorted or a sorted T cell fraction (not recorded which). This chain joins TRBV6-5 and TRBJ1-1; 7 bases align to TRBD1. The CDR3 is CASRDREGTEAFF. CDR3 coding DNA: TGTGCCAGCAGAGACAGGGAGGGTACTGAAGCTTTCTTT.